Listed below are T cell receptor beta chains from one sample, sequenced in a study of shared clonotypes between healthy human individuals. Sequenced by immunoSEQ multiplex PCR; TCRdb stores in-frame clones only, minus some. The sample lists roughly 2,500,000 clones; 80% to 95% were seen once. The material sequenced was naive CD4+ T cells from PBMCs. These receptor sequences come from a man younger than 30 in good health. Some clones in this sample may be carry-over from other donors' samples. Both conserved end residues are part of each CDR3. The D gene is left open where the match is weak. Rows may omit the clone size; those that give it use once, few, many or a size class.

cdr3_nt: TGTGCCACCGGGACAAGCAATAGCAATCAGCCCCAGCATTTT; cdr3_aa: CATGTSNSNQPQHF; clone_size: .; v_call: TRBV28; d_call: .; j_call: TRBJ1-5
cdr3_nt: TGTGCCAGCAGCAAACAAGCGATGGATAGGGGGCAGAGCCAAAGCTCCTACAATGAGCAGTTCTTC; cdr3_aa: CASSKQAMDRGQSQSSYNEQFF; clone_size: .; v_call: TRBV21-1; d_call: .; j_call: TRBJ2-1
cdr3_nt: TGTGCCAGTAGTACCCGGGACAGGGCAGACGAGCAGTACTTC; cdr3_aa: CASSTRDRADEQYF; clone_size: once; v_call: TRBV19; d_call: TRBD1; j_call: TRBJ2-7
cdr3_nt: TGCGCCAGCAGCTATACTAGCGGGAGGGCCTCCGATACGCAGTATTTT; cdr3_aa: CASSYTSGRASDTQYF; clone_size: .; v_call: TRBV5-1; d_call: TRBD2; j_call: TRBJ2-3
cdr3_nt: TGTGCCACCAGCAGAGGGAGGGAGGGGCGCAATCAGCCCCAGCATTTT; cdr3_aa: CATSRGREGRNQPQHF; clone_size: .; v_call: TRBV15; d_call: .; j_call: TRBJ1-5
cdr3_nt: TGTGCCACCAGTTTGGGCAGGGACTTACCCTACGAGCAGTACTTC; cdr3_aa: CATSLGRDLPYEQYF; clone_size: .; v_call: TRBV15; d_call: .; j_call: TRBJ2-7
cdr3_nt: TGTGCCAGCAGCGTAGACGGGAGTGTGTACAATGAGCAGTTCTTC; cdr3_aa: CASSVDGSVYNEQFF; clone_size: .; v_call: TRBV9; d_call: .; j_call: TRBJ2-1
cdr3_nt: TGTGCCAGCAGCCAAGCGGGGGGTGGGTCCTACAATGAGCAGTTCTTC; cdr3_aa: CASSQAGGGSYNEQFF; clone_size: .; v_call: TRBV4-2; d_call: TRBD2; j_call: TRBJ2-1
cdr3_nt: TGTGCCAGCTCACCAGTGGCGGGAGGGTACAATGAGCAGTTCTTC; cdr3_aa: CASSPVAGGYNEQFF; clone_size: .; v_call: TRBV18; d_call: TRBD2; j_call: TRBJ2-1
cdr3_nt: TGCGCCAGCAGCTCAGCGGGATCCACAGATACGCAGTATTTT; cdr3_aa: CASSSAGSTDTQYF; clone_size: .; v_call: TRBV5-1; d_call: TRBD2; j_call: TRBJ2-3
cdr3_nt: TGCGCCAGCAGCTTGGGCCCGGCTAGCGGGGAGACCCAGTACTTC; cdr3_aa: CASSLGPASGETQYF; clone_size: .; v_call: TRBV5-1; d_call: TRBD2; j_call: TRBJ2-5
cdr3_nt: TGCGCCAGCAGCTTGGTTGTGGCGGGGGGCTACGAGCAGTACTTC; cdr3_aa: CASSLVVAGGYEQYF; clone_size: .; v_call: TRBV5-1; d_call: TRBD2; j_call: TRBJ2-7
cdr3_nt: TGTGCCAGCAGCCGGGGTCGGGCTAGCGGGTACCAAGAGACCCAGTACTTC; cdr3_aa: CASSRGRASGYQETQYF; clone_size: .; v_call: TRBV11-3; d_call: TRBD2; j_call: TRBJ2-5
cdr3_nt: TGTGCCAGCTCACTCGACTCCAGGATGGGGTCCTACGAGCAGTACTTC; cdr3_aa: CASSLDSRMGSYEQYF; clone_size: .; v_call: TRBV18; d_call: .; j_call: TRBJ2-7
cdr3_nt: TGTGCCAGTAGTACACTAGCGGGATTTTCCGAGCAGTACTTC; cdr3_aa: CASSTLAGFSEQYF; clone_size: .; v_call: TRBV19; d_call: TRBD2; j_call: TRBJ2-7
cdr3_nt: TGCGCCAGCAGCCGCACTAATGATGAGCAGTTCTTC; cdr3_aa: CASSRTNDEQFF; clone_size: .; v_call: TRBV4-1; d_call: .; j_call: TRBJ2-1
cdr3_nt: TGTGCCAGCAGTAAAGGCACCGGCGACCTAAACAATGAGCAGTTCTTC; cdr3_aa: CASSKGTGDLNNEQFF; clone_size: .; v_call: TRBV7-3; d_call: .; j_call: TRBJ2-1
cdr3_nt: TGTGCCAGTAGTATATCGACAGGGCAAAACATTCAGTACTTC; cdr3_aa: CASSISTGQNIQYF; clone_size: .; v_call: TRBV19; d_call: TRBD1; j_call: TRBJ2-4
cdr3_nt: TGTGCCAGCAGTTTAGGGCTAGCGGGAGTTAATGAGCAGTTCTTC; cdr3_aa: CASSLGLAGVNEQFF; clone_size: .; v_call: TRBV27; d_call: TRBD2; j_call: TRBJ2-1
cdr3_nt: TGTGCCTGGAGTTCGAACATAGGCAATGAGCAGTTCTTC; cdr3_aa: CAWSSNIGNEQFF; clone_size: .; v_call: TRBV30; d_call: .; j_call: TRBJ2-1
cdr3_nt: TGCGCCAGCAGCCCCGGGACTAGCGGGAGAATGGCCCAAGGCGGAGAGACCCAGTACTTC; cdr3_aa: CASSPGTSGRMAQGGETQYF; clone_size: .; v_call: TRBV23-1; d_call: TRBD2; j_call: TRBJ2-5
cdr3_nt: TGTGCCAGCAGCTCAAGGGGGAGGGGTAGCACCGGGGAGCTGTTTTTT; cdr3_aa: CASSSRGRGSTGELFF; clone_size: .; v_call: TRBV11-3; d_call: .; j_call: TRBJ2-2
cdr3_nt: TGTGCCAGCAGCTTCGGACTAGCTCACTACGAGCAGTACTTC; cdr3_aa: CASSFGLAHYEQYF; clone_size: .; v_call: TRBV9; d_call: TRBD2; j_call: TRBJ2-7
cdr3_nt: TGTGCCAGCAGCCCGCCGGGACAGAGAAGTAACTATGGCTACACCTTC; cdr3_aa: CASSPPGQRSNYGYTF; clone_size: .; v_call: TRBV6-4; d_call: TRBD1; j_call: TRBJ1-2
cdr3_nt: TGTGCCAGCAGCCCCCGGGACAGGGCCGTCGTGGCCCAGTACTTC; cdr3_aa: CASSPRDRAVVAQYF; clone_size: .; v_call: TRBV7-2; d_call: TRBD1; j_call: TRBJ2-5
cdr3_nt: TGTGCCATCAGAACCGGGACTAGCGTTTACGAGCAGTACTTC; cdr3_aa: CAIRTGTSVYEQYF; clone_size: .; v_call: TRBV10-3; d_call: TRBD2; j_call: TRBJ2-7
cdr3_nt: TGTGCCAGTAGTATGAGCGCCCCCGCCGGGACAGGGAATGGCTACACCTTC; cdr3_aa: CASSMSAPAGTGNGYTF; clone_size: once; v_call: TRBV19; d_call: TRBD1; j_call: TRBJ1-2
cdr3_nt: TGTGCCAGCAGCTTATTGCCAGGGCCCTACGAGCAGTACTTC; cdr3_aa: CASSLLPGPYEQYF; clone_size: .; v_call: TRBV7-9; d_call: .; j_call: TRBJ2-7